The following is a T cell receptor beta chain sequence with its context. The record originates from a study of blood T cell repertoires in COVID-19. Study-level information: T cells, B-cell-depleted T cells, or PBMCs provided the cDNA or gDNA that served as material.

The data were produced by immunoSEQ multiplex PCR, yet TCRdb's version contains in-frame clones alone and is incomplete. The sample carries more than 25,000 clones, 94% recorded once. Trimming at V came to 5 bases and at J to 4 bases, leaving 2 bases not matched to a gene. CDR1 is SNHLY, CDR2 FYNNEI, per germline. The CDR3 consists of 15 residues. The V call is TRBV2, the J call TRBJ2-2, with 12 bases matching TRBD2. The origin of this receptor is a human donor with active COVID-19. The donor label of this sample is uncertain. The specimen sequenced was peripheral blood. The CDR3 region has the DNA TGTGCCAGCAGTCTAGCGGGAGGGCCCACCGGGGAGCTGTTTTTT. It is translated as CASSLAGGPTGELFF. Together with reference TRBV2 and TRBJ2-2, the CDR3 gives the full variable domain: EPEVTQTPSHQVTQMGQEVILRCVPISNHLYFYWYRQILGQKVEFLVSFYNNEISEKSEIFDDQFSVERPDGSNFTLKIRSTKLEDSAMYFCASSLAGGPTGELFFGEGSRLTVL.